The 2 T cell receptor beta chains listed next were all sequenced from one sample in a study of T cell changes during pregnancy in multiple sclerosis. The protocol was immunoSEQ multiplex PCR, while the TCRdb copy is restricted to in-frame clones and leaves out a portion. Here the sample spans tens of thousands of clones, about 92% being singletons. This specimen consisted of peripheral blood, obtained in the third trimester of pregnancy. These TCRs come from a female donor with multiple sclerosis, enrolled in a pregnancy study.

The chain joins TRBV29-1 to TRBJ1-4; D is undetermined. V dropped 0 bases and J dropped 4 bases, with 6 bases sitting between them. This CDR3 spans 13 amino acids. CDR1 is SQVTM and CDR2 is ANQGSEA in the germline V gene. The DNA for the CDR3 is TGCAGCGTTGAAGATGGGAGTAATGAAAAACTGTTTTTT. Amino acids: CSVEDGSNEKLFF.

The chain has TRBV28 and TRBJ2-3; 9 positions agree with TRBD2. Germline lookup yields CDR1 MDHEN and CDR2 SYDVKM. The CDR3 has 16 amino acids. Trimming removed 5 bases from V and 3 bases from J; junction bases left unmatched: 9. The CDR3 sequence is CASSTLAGVRTDTQYF. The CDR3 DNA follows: TGTGCCAGCAGTACCTTAGCGGGAGTGAGGACAGATACGCAGTATTTT. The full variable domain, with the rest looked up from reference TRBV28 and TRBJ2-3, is DVKVTQSSRYLVKRTGEKVFLECVQDMDHENMFWYRQDPGLGLRLIYFSYDVKMKEKGDIPEGYSVSREKKERFSLILESASTNQTSMYLCASSTLAGVRTDTQYFGPGTRLTVL.